The 4 T cell receptor beta chains listed next were all sequenced from one sample in a study of T-cell memory formation after mild COVID-19 (dated by TCRdb to the early 2020s). Library creation used 5' RACE. Data came from an Illumina NovaSeq 6000. Starting from the raw public reads, TCRdb applied fastp trimming at Q25, assembled clones with MiXCR and retained in-frame beta chains. Under each unique CDR3 protein, matching rows form one entry showing the most common genes and DNA. The sample yields fewer than 700,000 distinct CDR3 sequences; roughly 18% were counted once. About 11% of the sample lies in the top ten. Sequenced sample: PBMCs or a T cell subset sorted from them (not recorded which). These receptors were obtained from an adult woman who had mild COVID-19 (a few samples of this study predate the infection). The sample titles of this study are shuffled in the database, so cell type and time point are left out; the donor was told from shared clones.

V is TRBV12-3 or TRBV12-4 and J is TRBJ2-1; 7 positions agree with TRBD2. The CDR3 consists of 18 residues. V dropped 5 bases and J dropped 7; count of bases not matched to a gene: 20. As DNA, the CDR3 is TGTGCCAGCAGTACCGAACACCACATGGGACTACAGTGGAATGAGCAGTTCTTC. This translates into CASSTEHHMGLQWNEQFF.

This clonotype was observed many times. The chain joins TRBV20-1 to TRBJ2-7, with 8 bases matching TRBD1. J gave up 6 bases and V 3 bases, and 4 bases lay outside the gene matches. CDR3 length: 12 residues. Per the germline V gene, CDR1 is DFQATT and CDR2 is SNEGSKA (reference sequence). For the CDR3, the DNA is TGCAGTGCTAGGGCAGGGGGCTCCGAGCAGTACTTC. It codes for CSARAGGSEQYF.

V gene TRBV15 combines with J gene TRBJ2-7; weak D call: TRBD2 (7 bases). Germline V CDR1 and CDR2: LNHNV, YYDKDF (reference sequence). CDR3 length: 15 residues. Trimming left V 0 bases short and J 2 bases short, with 11 bases between. CDR3 bases: TGTGCCACCAGCAGAGATTGGGGGGGGCCCTACGAGCAGTACTTC. It yields the protein CATSRDWGGPYEQYF.

This clonotype was counted at least ten times. The V call is TRBV6-5, the J call TRBJ1-1; no clear D gene. Germline V gives CDR1 MNHEY, CDR2 SVGAGI. This CDR3 contains 14 residues. V lost 6 bases and J lost 1, with 12 bases in between. In DNA form, the CDR3 reads TGTGCCAGCAGCCGAGCAGGTCGGAACACTGAAGCTTTCTTT. The encoded protein is CASSRAGRNTEAFF.